A single sample gave rise to the 22 T cell receptor beta chains below, sequenced in a study of blood T cell repertoires in COVID-19. The table came from immunoSEQ multiplex PCR; TCRdb's copy has only in-frame clones and leaves some out. This sample has roughly 200,000 clones, with 85% to 90% found just once. The source material was PBMCs or T cells enriched from blood (not recorded which). The receptors shown here come from a man aged 25 to 40 who had recovered from COVID-19.

The chain uses TRBV6-2 or TRBV6-3 and TRBJ2-3; 14 bases fit TRBD2. CDR1 and CDR2 (germline): MNHEY, SVGEGT. The CDR3 totals 17 residues. Unmatched junction bases numbered 6, after V lost 6 bases and J lost 1 base. The CDR3 region has the DNA TGTGCCAGCAGCAGACTAGCGGGGGGGCGCGGCACAGATACGCAGTATTTT. Translation: CASSRLAGGRGTDTQYF.

V is TRBV19 and J is TRBJ1-1; 10 nucleotides line up with TRBD1. The CDR3 spans 15 residues. The germline V gene encodes CDR1 LNHDA and CDR2 SQIVND (reference sequence). V lost 6 bases to trimming and J lost 4 bases; unmatched junction nucleotides: 8. CDR3 nucleotide sequence: TGTGCCAGTAGCCTTCCACGACAGGGGGCCACTGAAGCTTTCTTT. Translation: CASSLPRQGATEAFF.

The chain employs TRBV7-9 and TRBJ1-1; 7 positions match TRBD1. V lost 1 base, J lost 4 bases, and 6 bases stayed unmatched. Germline V lookup: CDR1 SEHNR, CDR2 FQNEAQ (reference sequence). This CDR3 region has 15 residues. The CDR3, as DNA: TGTGCCAGCAGCTTAGACGACAGGGCATTCACTGAAGCTTTCTTT. It specifies CASSLDDRAFTEAFF.

CDR3 nucleotides: TGTGCCAGCAGCCCCGGTCAGGGGGCATGGGAGCAGTACTTC. Its translation: CASSPGQGAWEQYF. The V gene is TRBV5-5, the J gene TRBJ2-7; 8 nucleotides line up with TRBD1. V dropped 4 bases and J dropped 7; count of bases not matched to a gene: 10. This CDR3 region has 14 residues. The germline gives CDR1 SGHKS, CDR2 YYEKEE (reference sequence).

V gene TRBV30 combines with J gene TRBJ2-7, with 8 bases that match TRBD1. V lost 5 bases, J lost 2 bases, and 5 bases stayed unmatched. This CDR3 has 13 residues. Germline V gene lookup returns CDR1 GTSNPN and CDR2 SVGIG (reference sequence). The CDR3 loop is CAWETGETYEQYF. The CDR3 DNA reads as TGTGCCTGGGAGACAGGGGAAACCTACGAGCAGTACTTC.

The chain has TRBV5-1 and TRBJ1-1, with D possibly TRBD1 on 6 matching bases. Germline V gene data show CDR1 as SGHRS and CDR2 as YFSETQ. Trimming removed 3 bases at V and 0 bases at J, with 6 bases between. The CDR3 spans 13 residues. The CDR3 loop reads CASSWTVNTEAFF. Here the CDR3 DNA reads TGCGCCAGCAGCTGGACAGTGAACACTGAAGCTTTCTTT.

The gene calls are TRBV11-2 and TRBJ2-7; D unresolved. CDR1 is SGHAT, CDR2 FQNNGV, per germline. The ends were cut back, 6 bases at V and 5 bases at J, with 8 bases in the middle. This CDR3 comprises 11 residues. The CDR3 loop is CASRETHEQYF. CDR3 sequence (DNA): TGTGCCAGCAGGGAGACTCACGAGCAGTACTTC.

This chain connects TRBV5-5 to TRBJ2-5, with D perhaps TRBD1 (5 bases). CDR3 size: 15 residues. Trimming pared 4 bases from V and 4 bases from J, leaving 17 bases between. Germline V gives CDR1 SGHKS, CDR2 YYEKEE (reference sequence). CDR3 loop: CASSPGFKGGETQYF. The CDR3 region has the DNA TGTGCCAGCAGCCCAGGGTTTAAGGGCGGAGAGACCCAGTACTTC.

V and J are TRBV2 and TRBJ2-1; TRBD2 aligns across 9 bases. There are 15 residues in the CDR3. Per germline, CDR1 SNHLY and CDR2 FYNNEI. J was trimmed by 8 bases and V by 3 bases; bases with no gene match: 8. The CDR3: CASSDSASGADEQFF. As DNA, the CDR3 is TGTGCCAGCAGTGATTCTGCTAGCGGGGCCGATGAGCAGTTCTTC.

The chain combines TRBV19 with TRBJ1-5, with 9 bases lining up with TRBD1. V was pared by 2 bases and J by 0 bases, with 5 bases of the junction left unmatched. The length of the CDR3 is 17 residues. Germline lookup yields CDR1 LNHDA and CDR2 SQIVND (reference sequence). In nucleotides, the CDR3 is TGTGCCAGTAGTATATATGGACAGGGGAATAGCAATCAGCCCCAGCATTTT. Protein product: CASSIYGQGNSNQPQHF.

This clone was seen more than once but under ten times. The chain carries TRBV30 and TRBJ1-5; the match to TRBD1 covers 10 bases. This CDR3 has 14 amino acids. Per germline, CDR1 GTSNPN and CDR2 SVGIG (reference sequence). J lost 5 bases, V lost 3 bases, and 4 bases had no gene match. In nucleotides, the CDR3 is TGTGCCTGGAGCCAGGGACAGGGGTATCAGCCCCAGCATTTT. Protein sequence: CAWSQGQGYQPQHF. The full variable domain, rest sourced from reference TRBV30 and TRBJ1-5, is SQTIHQWPATLVQPVGSPLSLECTVEGTSNPNLYWYRQAAGRGLQLLFYSVGIGQISSEVPQNLSASRPQDRQFILSSKKLLLSDSGFYLCAWSQGQGYQPQHFGDGTRLSIL.

The V call is TRBV7-6, the J call TRBJ2-5; 10 nucleotides match TRBD1. Germline lookup yields CDR1 SGHVS and CDR2 FNYEAQ. This CDR3 has 15 residues. With 0 bases clipped from V and 3 bases from J, the junction kept 1 base outside the gene matches. CDR3: CASSLAGTGEETQYF. The CDR3 DNA follows: TGTGCCAGCAGCTTAGCCGGGACAGGGGAAGAGACCCAGTACTTC.

The gene calls are TRBV14 and TRBJ1-2, with 9 bases lining up with TRBD1. CDR1 is SGHDN and CDR2 is FVKESK in the germline V gene. This CDR3 spans 17 amino acids. The V and J ends lost 0 bases and 2 bases, in that order; junction bases with no gene match: 7. CDR3 loop: CASSQDWTGDPNYGYTF. Written as DNA, the CDR3 is TGTGCCAGCAGCCAAGATTGGACAGGGGATCCCAACTATGGCTACACCTTC.

The chain links TRBV11-2 to TRBJ2-7, with D uncertain. Germline V gene lookup returns CDR1 SGHAT and CDR2 FQNNGV. The CDR3 runs to 14 residues. The V gene lost 1 base and the J gene lost 3 bases, with 10 bases spanning the gap. The CDR3 loop is CASSLVPGYYEQYF. The CDR3 bases are TGTGCCAGCAGCTTAGTGCCGGGTTACTACGAGCAGTACTTC.

The CDR3 loop reads CASSPRQRDTQYF. For the CDR3, the DNA is TGTGCCAGCTCACCCAGACAGCGCGATACGCAGTATTTT. The chain combines TRBV18 with TRBJ2-3; tentative D call: TRBD1 (5 bases). There are 13 residues in the CDR3. Per germline, CDR1 KGHSH and CDR2 LQKENI. V was shortened by 3 bases and J by 6 bases, with 10 bases between the two germline ends. Full variable domain (rest looked up from reference TRBV18 and TRBJ2-3): NAGVMQNPRHLVRRRGQEARLRCSPMKGHSHVYWYRQLPEEGLKFMVYLQKENIIDESGMPKERFSAEFPKEGPSILRIQQVVRGDSAAYFCASSPRQRDTQYFGPGTRLTVL.

The rearrangement links TRBV5-1 to TRBJ1-4; TRBD1 matches at 7 bases. CDR3 length: 14 amino acids. CDR1 is SGHRS and CDR2 is YFSETQ in the germline V gene. J lost 4 bases, V lost 6 bases, and 6 bases had no gene match. CDR3 amino acids: CASTRQGYNEKLFF. As DNA, the CDR3 is TGCGCCAGCACTCGACAGGGCTATAATGAAAAACTGTTTTTT.

The chain is built from TRBV27 and TRBJ2-7; TRBD2 agrees at 14 bases. The CDR3 spans 14 residues. V shed 5 bases and J 6 bases; nucleotides not matched to a gene: 3. CDR1 MNHEY and CDR2 SMNVEV come from the germline V gene (reference sequence). The CDR3 coding sequence is TGTGCCAGCAGTCGGGGACTAGCGGGAGTCGAGCAGTACTTC. Translation: CASSRGLAGVEQYF.

This clone was picked up a small number of times. The gene calls are TRBV11-2 and TRBJ2-2; 11 bases map to TRBD1. This CDR3 is 16 amino acids long. V trimming: 5 bases; J trimming: 7 bases; junction bases outside the gene matches: 9. From germline, CDR1 is SGHAT and CDR2 FQNNGV. CDR3 in DNA: TGTGCCAGCAGCCTCCGGACAGGGGGCGTTTTCGGGGAGCTGTTTTTT. Residues: CASSLRTGGVFGELFF. Variable domain in full (rest from reference TRBV11-2 and TRBJ2-2): EAGVAQSPRYKIIEKRQSVAFWCNPISGHATLYWYQQILGQGPKLLIQFQNNGVVDDSQLPKDRFSAERLKGVDSTLKIQPAKLEDSAVYLCASSLRTGGVFGELFFGEGSRLTVL.

This chain uses TRBV24-1 with TRBJ2-7; TRBD1 might be the D (5 bases). This CDR3 comprises 17 residues. The V gene's germline CDR1 is KGHDR and CDR2 SFDVKD. V dropped 1 base and J dropped 4 bases, with 19 bases sitting between them. DNA of the CDR3: TGTGCCACCAGTGATTTCTCCCCCACCAGGGCTGAATACGAGCAGTACTTC. It codes for CATSDFSPTRAEYEQYF.

The chain couples TRBV19 to TRBJ2-7; 12 bases fit TRBD2. Germline V gives CDR1 LNHDA, CDR2 SQIVND (reference sequence). V was pared by 5 bases and J by 4 bases, with 0 bases of the junction left unmatched. The CDR3 totals 13 residues. CDR3 nucleotides: TGTGCCAGTAGTGGACTAGCGGGGTACGAGCAGTACTTC. Protein: CASSGLAGYEQYF.

V gene TRBV23-1 combines with J gene TRBJ2-7; 7 bases agree with TRBD1. TRBV23-1 is recorded as an ORF, its role being uncertain. The CDR3 is 15 residues long. With 0 bases clipped from V and 3 bases from J, the junction kept 5 bases outside the gene matches. The CDR3 DNA follows: TGCGCCAGCAGTCAATCCCGGACAGGAAGCTACGAGCAGTACTTC. Amino acids: CASSQSRTGSYEQYF.

This clone was seen just once. The genes are TRBV7-9 and TRBJ2-1, with TRBD2 as a possible D gene (5 bases). Trimming took off 3 bases at V and 0 bases at J, with 15 bases between the two ends. This CDR3 has 17 residues. Germline CDR1 reads SEHNR; CDR2 reads FQNEAQ (reference sequence). The CDR3 reads CASSFSRMGSSYNEQFF. The DNA of the CDR3 is TGTGCCAGCAGCTTTTCACGGATGGGGAGCTCCTACAATGAGCAGTTCTTC.